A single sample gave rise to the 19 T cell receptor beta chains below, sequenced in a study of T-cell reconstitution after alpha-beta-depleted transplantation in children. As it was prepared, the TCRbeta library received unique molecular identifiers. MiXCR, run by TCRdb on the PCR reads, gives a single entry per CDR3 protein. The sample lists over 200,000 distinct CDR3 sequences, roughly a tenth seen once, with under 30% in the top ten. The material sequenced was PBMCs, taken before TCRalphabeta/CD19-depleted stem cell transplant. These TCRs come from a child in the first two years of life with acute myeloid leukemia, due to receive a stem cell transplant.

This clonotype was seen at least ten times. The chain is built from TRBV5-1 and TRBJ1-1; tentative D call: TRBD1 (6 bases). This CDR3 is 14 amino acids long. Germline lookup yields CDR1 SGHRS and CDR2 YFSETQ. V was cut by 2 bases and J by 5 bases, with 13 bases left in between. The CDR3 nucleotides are TGCGCCAGCAGCTTCACAGGGTCGGGAACTGAAGCTTTCTTT. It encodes CASSFTGSGTEAFF.

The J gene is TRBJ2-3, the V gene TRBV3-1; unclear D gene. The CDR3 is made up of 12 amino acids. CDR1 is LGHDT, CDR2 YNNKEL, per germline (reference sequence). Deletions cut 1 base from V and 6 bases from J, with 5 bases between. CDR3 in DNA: TGTGCCAGCAGCCAAGGCTTTGATACGCAGTATTTT. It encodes CASSQGFDTQYF.

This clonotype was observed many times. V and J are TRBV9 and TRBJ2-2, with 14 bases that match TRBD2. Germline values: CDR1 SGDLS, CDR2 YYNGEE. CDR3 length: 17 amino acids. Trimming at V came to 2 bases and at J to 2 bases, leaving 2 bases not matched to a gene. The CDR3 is CASSVGLAGGNTGELFF. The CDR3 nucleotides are TGTGCCAGCAGCGTCGGACTAGCGGGAGGCAACACCGGGGAGCTGTTTTTT.

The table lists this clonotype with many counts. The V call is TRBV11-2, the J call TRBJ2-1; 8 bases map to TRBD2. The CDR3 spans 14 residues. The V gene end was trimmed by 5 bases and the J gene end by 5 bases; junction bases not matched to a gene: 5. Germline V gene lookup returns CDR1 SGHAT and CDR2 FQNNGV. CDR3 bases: TGTGCCAGCAGCCCGACTAGCGTAAACAATGAGCAGTTCTTC. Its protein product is CASSPTSVNNEQFF.

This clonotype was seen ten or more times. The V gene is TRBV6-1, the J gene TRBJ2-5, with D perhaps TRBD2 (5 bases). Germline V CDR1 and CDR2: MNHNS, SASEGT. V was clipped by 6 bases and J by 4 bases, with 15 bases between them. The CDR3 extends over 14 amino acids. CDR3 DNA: TGTGCCAGCAGGCCGCCGGGAAGAGCAGAGACCCAGTACTTC. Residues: CASRPPGRAETQYF.

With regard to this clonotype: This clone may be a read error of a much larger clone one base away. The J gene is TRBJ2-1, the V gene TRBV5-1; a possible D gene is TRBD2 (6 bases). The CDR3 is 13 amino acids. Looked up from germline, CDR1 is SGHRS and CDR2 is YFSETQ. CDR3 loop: CSSSLDAGGEQFF. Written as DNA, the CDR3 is TGCTCCAGCAGCTTGGATGCCGGGGGTGAGCAGTTCTTC.

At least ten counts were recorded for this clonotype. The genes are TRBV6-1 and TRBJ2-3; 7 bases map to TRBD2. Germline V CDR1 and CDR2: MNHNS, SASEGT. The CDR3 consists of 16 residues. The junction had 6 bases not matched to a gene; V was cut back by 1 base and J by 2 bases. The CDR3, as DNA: TGTGCCAGCAGTGAAGTCGGGGGAGGGTTCACAGATACGCAGTATTTT. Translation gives CASSEVGGGFTDTQYF.

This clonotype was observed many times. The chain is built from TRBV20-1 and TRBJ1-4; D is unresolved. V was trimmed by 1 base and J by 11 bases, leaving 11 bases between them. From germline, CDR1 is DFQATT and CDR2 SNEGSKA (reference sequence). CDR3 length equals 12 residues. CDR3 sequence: CSARASAAKLFF. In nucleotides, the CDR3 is TGCAGTGCTAGAGCCTCCGCGGCGAAACTGTTTTTT.

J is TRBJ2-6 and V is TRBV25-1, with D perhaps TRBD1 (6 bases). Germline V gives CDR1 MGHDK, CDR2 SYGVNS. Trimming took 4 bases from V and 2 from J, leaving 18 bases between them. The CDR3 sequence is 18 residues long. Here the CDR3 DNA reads TGTGCCAGCAGTGTGGACAGCAGGAATAGGCCTGGGGCCAACGTCCTGACTTTC. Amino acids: CASSVDSRNRPGANVLTF.

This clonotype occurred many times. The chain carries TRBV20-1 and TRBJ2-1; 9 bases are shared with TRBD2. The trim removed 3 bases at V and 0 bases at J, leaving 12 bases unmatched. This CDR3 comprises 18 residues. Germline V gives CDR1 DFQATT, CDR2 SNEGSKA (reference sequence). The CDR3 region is CSASWPSGKGSSYNEQFF. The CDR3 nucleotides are TGCAGTGCTAGTTGGCCTAGCGGGAAAGGGAGCTCCTACAATGAGCAGTTCTTC.

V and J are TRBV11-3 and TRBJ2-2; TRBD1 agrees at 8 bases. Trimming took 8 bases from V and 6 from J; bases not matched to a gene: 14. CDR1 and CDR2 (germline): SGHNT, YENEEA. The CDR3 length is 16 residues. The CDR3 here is CASLSIRDRRSGELFF. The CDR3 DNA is TGTGCCAGCCTTTCTATCCGGGACAGGAGGTCCGGGGAGCTGTTTTTT.

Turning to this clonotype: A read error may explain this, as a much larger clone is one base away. The CDR3 bases are TGTGCCAGCAGTGAAGCGCCGGGCCCCTGGGAAGCTCTCTTT. This encodes CASSEAPGPWEALF. The gene calls are TRBV2 and TRBJ1-1; D is undetermined. CDR1 SNHLY and CDR2 FYNNEI come from the germline V gene. The CDR3 sequence is 14 residues long.

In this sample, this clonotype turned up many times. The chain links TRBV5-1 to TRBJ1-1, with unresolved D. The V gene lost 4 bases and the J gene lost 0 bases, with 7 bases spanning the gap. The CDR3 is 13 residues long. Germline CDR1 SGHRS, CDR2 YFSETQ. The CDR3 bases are TGCGCCAGCAGCGAGACCCTGAACACTGAAGCTTTCTTT. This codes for CASSETLNTEAFF.

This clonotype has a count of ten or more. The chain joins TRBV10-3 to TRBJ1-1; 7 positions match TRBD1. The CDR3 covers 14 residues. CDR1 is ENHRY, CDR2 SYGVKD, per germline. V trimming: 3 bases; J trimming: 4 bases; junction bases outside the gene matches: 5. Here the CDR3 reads CAISEPTGATEAFF. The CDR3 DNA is TGTGCCATCAGTGAACCCACAGGGGCCACTGAAGCTTTCTTT.

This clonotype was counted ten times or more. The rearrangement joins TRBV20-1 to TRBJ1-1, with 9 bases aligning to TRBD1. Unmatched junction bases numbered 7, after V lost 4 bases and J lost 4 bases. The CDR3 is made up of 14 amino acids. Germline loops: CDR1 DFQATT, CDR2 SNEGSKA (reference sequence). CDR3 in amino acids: CSATSTGGITEAFF. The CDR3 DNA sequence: TGCAGTGCTACGTCGACAGGGGGTATCACTGAAGCTTTCTTT.

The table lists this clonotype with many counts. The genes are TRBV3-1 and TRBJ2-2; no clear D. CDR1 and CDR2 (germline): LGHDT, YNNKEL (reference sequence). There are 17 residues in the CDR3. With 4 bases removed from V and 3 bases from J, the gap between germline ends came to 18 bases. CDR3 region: CASSPTDPMTHTGELFF. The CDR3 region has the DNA TGTGCCAGCAGCCCTACGGACCCCATGACCCACACCGGGGAGCTGTTTTTT.

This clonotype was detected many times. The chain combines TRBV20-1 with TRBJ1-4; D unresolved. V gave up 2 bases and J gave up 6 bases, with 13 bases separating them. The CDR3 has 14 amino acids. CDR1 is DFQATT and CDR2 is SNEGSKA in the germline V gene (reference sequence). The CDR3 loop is CSARTPGSDEKLFF. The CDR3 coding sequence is TGCAGTGCTAGAACTCCCGGGAGCGATGAAAAACTGTTTTTT.

The CDR3 sequence: CASSQVAEGGSIQYF. The CDR3 DNA sequence: TGTGCCAGCAGCCAAGTTGCGGAGGGCGGTAGCATTCAGTACTTC. The chain joins TRBV3-1 to TRBJ2-4, with D possibly matching TRBD2 (6 bases). The CDR3 contains 15 residues. Trimming cost V 1 base and J 9 bases, with 16 bases left between them. Germline loops: CDR1 LGHDT, CDR2 YNNKEL (reference sequence).

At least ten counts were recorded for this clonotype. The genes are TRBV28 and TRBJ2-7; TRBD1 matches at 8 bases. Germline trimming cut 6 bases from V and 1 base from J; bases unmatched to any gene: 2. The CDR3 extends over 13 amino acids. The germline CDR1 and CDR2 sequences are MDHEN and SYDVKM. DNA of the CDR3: TGTGCCAGCAGGGGGACAGGATCCTACGAGCAGTACTTC. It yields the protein CASRGTGSYEQYF.